This is a list of T cell receptor beta chains from one sample in a study of human T cells and chemical hapten exposure. MiXCR, run by TCRdb on the RACE reads, gives a single entry per CDR3 protein. This table holds about 84,000 distinct CDR3 sequences, about a tenth found once. The material was whole blood, obtained in connection with sensitization to the hapten diphenylcyclopropenone (DPC). These receptors originate from a woman aged 50 to 65 with alopecia areata. Some clones in this sample may be carry-over from other donors' samples. Each CDR3 is given with its conserved first and last residue. The D gene is left open where the match is weak. Clone size is shown for a subset of rows, as once, few, many or a class of expanded clone.

V gene	D gene	clone size	J gene	CDR3 protein	CDR3 DNA
TRBV7-2	.	many	TRBJ2-3	CASSPRTDTQYF	TGTGCCAGCAGCCCCCGGACAGATACGCAGTATTTT
TRBV5-1	TRBD2	few	TRBJ2-2	CASSLVPGGSTGELFF	TGCGCCAGCAGCTTGGTGCCGGGAGGGAGCACCGGGGAGCTGTTTTTT
TRBV7-2	TRBD1	few	TRBJ1-5	CASSFTGVNQPQHF	TGTGCCAGCAGCTTTACAGGGGTGAATCAGCCCCAGCATTTT
TRBV24-1	.	few	TRBJ2-3	CATDTGTPPDTQYF	TGTGCCACCGACACCGGGACCCCTCCCGATACGCAGTATTTT
TRBV28	.	many	TRBJ2-7	CASSTQGTAYEQYF	TGTGCCAGCAGTACCCAGGGAACCGCCTACGAGCAGTACTTC
TRBV7-6	.	many	TRBJ2-5	CASSPAAGRGETQYF	TGTGCCAGCAGCCCCGCCGCAGGGAGAGGAGAGACCCAGTACTTC
TRBV19	TRBD1	many	TRBJ1-5	CASSPLGQGERQPQHF	TGTGCCAGTAGTCCCCTCGGACAGGGGGAGCGACAGCCCCAGCATTTT
TRBV28	.	.	TRBJ2-3	CASSLSGGRSTDTQYF	TGTGCCAGCAGTTTAAGCGGCGGGCGAAGCACAGATACGCAGTATTTT
TRBV7-2	TRBD1	few	TRBJ2-7	CASSFPGTGRSYEQYF	TGTGCCAGCAGCTTCCCCGGGACAGGGCGCTCCTACGAGCAGTACTTC
TRBV24-1	TRBD2	few	TRBJ2-3	CATSVPSGSLDTQYF	TGTGCCACCAGTGTGCCTAGCGGGAGTTTAGATACGCAGTATTTT
TRBV18	.	.	TRBJ1-4	CASSTQAGNTEKLFF	TGTGCCAGCTCAACCCAGGCAGGGAACACTGAAAAACTGTTTTTT
TRBV7-9	TRBD2	many	TRBJ2-5	CASSISGRRETQYF	TGTGCCAGCAGCATTAGCGGGAGAAGAGAGACCCAGTACTTC
TRBV28	.	many	TRBJ1-1	CASNGGNTEAFF	TGTGCCAGCAATGGGGGGAACACTGAAGCTTTCTTT
TRBV5-1	TRBD2	many	TRBJ2-3	CASSSSGSERDTQYF	TGCGCCAGCAGCTCTAGCGGGAGTGAACGAGATACGCAGTATTTT
TRBV2	TRBD2	few	TRBJ2-2	CASSGAGGAGELFF	TGTGCCAGCTCGGGAGCGGGAGGTGCCGGGGAGCTGTTTTTT
TRBV7-3	.	few	TRBJ2-2	CASSPAGRHTGELFF	TGTGCCAGCAGCCCCGCAGGGCGCCACACCGGGGAGCTGTTTTTT
TRBV11-3	.	few	TRBJ1-1	CASSQQGGNTEAFF	TGTGCCAGCAGCCAACAGGGCGGGAACACTGAAGCTTTCTTT
TRBV20-1	TRBD1	.	TRBJ2-1	CSVPTGRNEQFF	TGCAGTGTCCCGACAGGGCGCAATGAGCAGTTCTTC
TRBV7-2	.	many	TRBJ2-7	CASSLAHGEQYF	TGTGCCAGCAGCTTAGCGCATGGGGAGCAGTACTTC
TRBV6-1	.	many	TRBJ2-1	CASESELIFNEQFF	TGTGCCAGCGAATCCGAGCTAATTTTCAATGAGCAGTTCTTC
TRBV19	TRBD2	many	TRBJ2-3	CASSIGLGLDTQYF	TGTGCCAGTAGTATTGGACTAGGTCTAGATACGCAGTATTTT
TRBV20-1	TRBD2	.	TRBJ2-1	CSAGGGSNNPQFF	TGCAGTGCTGGGGGGGGTAGCAACAACCCGCAGTTCTTC
TRBV11-2	.	many	TRBJ1-2	CASSLATYYGYTF	TGTGCCAGCAGCTTAGCAACTTACTATGGCTACACCTTC
TRBV7-2	.	.	TRBJ2-3	CASSLSGDTQYF	TGTGCCAGCAGCTTATCAGGAGATACGCAGTATTTT
TRBV6-5	.	few	TRBJ1-1	CASTGSLNTEAFF	TGTGCCAGCACTGGAAGTTTGAACACTGAAGCTTTCTTT
TRBV6-2/TRBV6-3	TRBD2	many	TRBJ2-2	CASSSNVLAWNTGELFF	TGTGCCAGCAGCTCAAACGTACTAGCGTGGAACACCGGGGAGCTGTTTTTT
TRBV29-1	.	.	TRBJ2-5	CSVARPVSQETQYF	TGCAGCGTTGCGAGACCCGTAAGCCAAGAGACCCAGTACTTC
TRBV28	TRBD2	.	TRBJ2-7	CASSIPGTSGSYEQYF	TGTGCCAGCAGCATCCCCGGGACTAGCGGCTCCTACGAGCAGTACTTC
TRBV20-1	.	many	TRBJ2-3	CSARDVSTDTQYF	TGCAGTGCTCGGGACGTTAGTACAGATACGCAGTATTTT
TRBV7-2	.	many	TRBJ2-7	CASSSPPTSSYEQYF	TGTGCCAGCAGCTCCCCCCCGACTAGTAGCTACGAGCAGTACTTC
TRBV14	.	many	TRBJ2-2	CASSQDLARAGELFF	TGTGCCAGCAGCCAAGATTTGGCCCGGGCCGGGGAGCTGTTTTTT
TRBV19	.	many	TRBJ2-2	CASSGVQTTNTGELFF	TGTGCCAGTAGCGGGGTCCAAACTACGAACACCGGGGAGCTGTTTTTT
TRBV7-2	.	many	TRBJ2-3	CASLPVSTDTQYF	TGTGCCAGCCTGCCGGTTAGCACAGATACGCAGTATTTT
TRBV14	.	many	TRBJ2-7	CASSPISSAARGNEQYF	TGTGCCAGCAGCCCGATTTCCTCCGCTGCAAGGGGAAACGAGCAGTACTTC
TRBV9	.	many	TRBJ1-3	CASSPEGGTVSSGNTIYF	TGTGCCAGCAGCCCAGAAGGAGGTACAGTTTCCTCTGGAAACACCATATATTTT
TRBV27	TRBD2	few	TRBJ2-7	CASSPTLSGGRKEQYF	TGTGCCAGCAGTCCCACCCTCTCGGGAGGGCGGAAAGAGCAGTACTTC
TRBV10-2	.	many	TRBJ1-4	CATSTDPTRGSRGEKLFF	TGCGCCACCAGCACGGACCCTACGCGGGGGTCGCGTGGCGAAAAACTGTTTTTT
TRBV29-1	TRBD2	many	TRBJ2-1	CSVLKAGGQVGNEQFF	TGCAGCGTTCTAAAAGCGGGAGGGCAAGTCGGCAATGAGCAGTTCTTC
TRBV12-3/TRBV12-4	.	many	TRBJ2-3	CASSFSTDTQYF	TGTGCCAGCAGCTTCAGCACAGATACGCAGTATTTT
TRBV10-3	.	.	TRBJ2-7	CALSPGTVLPLSEQYF	TGTGCCCTCTCCCCCGGGACCGTCTTACCGTTGTCCGAGCAGTACTTC
TRBV11-1	TRBD2	many	TRBJ2-1	CASSGTNNEQFF	TGTGCCAGCAGCGGGACTAACAATGAGCAGTTCTTC
TRBV9	.	many	TRBJ2-7	CASSVAVTGTDEQYF	TGTGCCAGCAGCGTAGCGGTAACTGGGACGGACGAGCAGTACTTC
TRBV5-1	.	many	TRBJ1-1	CASSLRGGNTEAFF	TGCGCCAGCAGCTTGCGAGGGGGAAACACTGAAGCTTTCTTT
TRBV12-3/TRBV12-4	.	few	TRBJ2-1	CASSLAGSKNEQFF	TGTGCCAGCAGTTTGGCGGGGTCGAAGAATGAGCAGTTCTTC
TRBV13	.	.	TRBJ2-1	CASSSLAGVAGQNEQFF	TGTGCCAGCAGCTCGCTCGCGGGTGTAGCGGGACAGAATGAGCAGTTCTTC
TRBV20-1	TRBD2	many	TRBJ2-4	CSAAPLAGRKNIQYF	TGCAGTGCAGCCCCCCTAGCGGGACGAAAAAACATTCAGTACTTC
TRBV7-2	TRBD1	.	TRBJ2-4	CASSTGQGGIQYF	TGTGCCAGCAGCACGGGACAGGGGGGCATTCAGTACTTC
TRBV20-1	TRBD2	.	TRBJ2-1	CSAQLGASGSREQFF	TGCAGTGCCCAATTGGGGGCTAGCGGGAGCCGGGAGCAGTTCTTC
TRBV3-1	.	.	TRBJ1-6	CASSQQQGRENSPLHF	TGTGCCAGCAGCCAGCAACAGGGCAGGGAAAATTCACCCCTCCACTTT
TRBV7-9	.	many	TRBJ2-3	CASKEEVADTQYF	TGTGCCAGCAAAGAGGAAGTTGCAGATACGCAGTATTTT